This T cell receptor beta chain appears in the sequencing data of a study of blood T cell repertoires in COVID-19. Overall study: The analysed material was cDNA or gDNA that came from T cells, B-cell-depleted T cells, or PBMCs.

This CDR3 has 13 residues. V lost 5 bases to trimming and J lost 6 bases; unmatched junction nucleotides: 7. Germline CDR1 GTSNPN, CDR2 SVGIG (reference sequence). Seattle's cohort entered during active infection and was followed longitudinally. In the original workflow: Estimation of nucleated cell counts relied on the amplification of reference gene primers. Profiling relied on immunoSEQ multiplex PCR, and the TCRdb table lists in-frame clones only, not all of them. D and trimming come from the DNA, and the V and J calls and clone size come from that table. The sample shows roughly 150,000 clones, 80% to 90% of them seen only once.

This TCR was sampled from a woman aged 60-75 years with COVID-19, enrolled during active disease. Sample: peripheral blood. The V call is TRBV30, the J call TRBJ2-5; 9 bases agree with TRBD1. This CDR3 reads CAWSTGGVKTQYF. The CDR3 DNA sequence: TGTGCCTGGTCAACAGGGGGCGTGAAGACCCAGTACTTC.